This is a list of T cell receptor beta chains from one sample in a study of control samples from healthy donors and cancer patients. Profiled with immunoSEQ multiplex PCR; TCRdb holds only in-frame clones, not every one. The sample holds about 80,000 clones, about nine tenths seen once. The sequenced material came from blood. The source is a middle-aged man in good health. Both conserved end residues are part of each CDR3. D genes are given only for firm matches. The size field is filled for only some rows; it gives once, few, many or a size class.

14	.	TRBV7-2	.	TRBJ2-3	TGTGCCAGCAGCTTAGTATCAGGATGGGATACGCAGTATTTT	CASSLVSGWDTQYF
15	.	TRBV6-6	TRBD1	TRBJ2-1	TGTGCCAGCAGTCGGGACAGGGGAACCTACAATGAGCAGTTCTTC	CASSRDRGTYNEQFF
14	.	TRBV6-5	.	TRBJ2-3	TGTGCCAGCAGTTTAGTCGGGGGAACAGATACGCAGTATTTT	CASSLVGGTDTQYF
14	.	TRBV27	.	TRBJ2-5	TGTGCCAGCAGTCCCTCGGGTCTTGGGGGGACCCAGTACTTC	CASSPSGLGGTQYF
17	.	TRBV10-3	TRBD1	TRBJ2-7	TGTGCCATCAGTAGCTGGGGACAGGGGAAGATGTCCTACGAGCAGTACTTC	CAISSWGQGKMSYEQYF
11	.	TRBV7-2	.	TRBJ2-7	TGTGCCAGCAGCCCGCACTACGAGCAGTACTTC	CASSPHYEQYF
15	.	TRBV25-1	TRBD2	TRBJ2-3	TGTGCCAGCAGTAACCCTAGCGGGGGCACAGATACGCAGTATTTT	CASSNPSGGTDTQYF
8	.	TRBV9	.	TRBJ1-4	TGTGCCAGCTTCCCCTATTTTTTT	CASFPYFF
14	few	TRBV15	.	TRBJ1-2	TGTGCCACCAGCAGAGCTGCAGGCAACTATGGCTACACCTTC	CATSRAAGNYGYTF
14	.	TRBV15	.	TRBJ2-7	TGTGCCACCAGTAGGGACCGACATGGCTACGAGCAGTACTTC	CATSRDRHGYEQYF
16	.	TRBV7-9	TRBD1	TRBJ2-3	TGTGCCAGCAGCCTCGGACAGGGGTCGGGCACAGATACGCAGTATTTT	CASSLGQGSGTDTQYF
12	.	TRBV7-9	.	TRBJ2-7	TGTGCCAGCAGCGCGGGGACAGACGAGCAGTACTTC	CASSAGTDEQYF
14	.	TRBV7-9	.	TRBJ1-6	TGTGCCAGCAACTCCATACAGGGAGGTTCACCCCTCCACTTT	CASNSIQGGSPLHF
16	.	TRBV12-2	.	TRBJ2-5	TGTGCAAGTCGACAACACGACAGGGGGCCTCAAGAGACCCAGTACTTC	CASRQHDRGPQETQYF
16	.	TRBV4-2	TRBD2	TRBJ2-3	TGTGCCAGCAGCCAAGATAGCGGGGGGGCAGCAGATACGCAGTATTTT	CASSQDSGGAADTQYF
10	.	TRBV29-1	.	TRBJ2-5	TGCAGCGCTGCGTGGGAGACCCAGTACTTC	CSAAWETQYF
12	.	TRBV7-9	.	TRBJ2-3	TGTGCCAGCAGCCCCTTCACAGATACGCAGTATTTT	CASSPFTDTQYF
14	.	TRBV9	TRBD1	TRBJ2-5	TGTGCCAGCAGCAGACAGGGAAGAGGGGAGACCCAGTACTTC	CASSRQGRGETQYF
14	.	TRBV19	.	TRBJ2-7	TGTGCCAGTAGTATAGTCGGAGATTCCTACGAGCAGTACTTC	CASSIVGDSYEQYF
13	.	TRBV18	.	TRBJ1-5	TGTGCCAGCTCACCGATGGGGCATCAGCCCCAGCATTTT	CASSPMGHQPQHF
15	.	TRBV18	.	TRBJ1-4	TGTGCCAGCTCACTCGACAAGGCAACTAATGAAAAACTGTTTTTT	CASSLDKATNEKLFF
12	few	TRBV24-1	TRBD1	TRBJ2-1	TGTGCCACCAGTGACCGGACAGGGAAGGAGTTCTTC	CATSDRTGKEFF
14	.	TRBV5-6	.	TRBJ1-4	TGTGCCAGCAGCCCCAGGACAGCTAATGAAAAACTGTTTTTT	CASSPRTANEKLFF
16	.	TRBV25-1	TRBD2	TRBJ2-7	TGTGCCAGCAGTGACCGAGGGAGGGGATTATCCTACGAGCAGTACTTC	CASSDRGRGLSYEQYF
17	.	TRBV5-1	.	TRBJ1-4	TGCGCCAGCAGCTTGGCCCCAGGGAGTCTAGCAGATGAAAAACTGTTTTTT	CASSLAPGSLADEKLFF
11	.	TRBV29-1	.	TRBJ2-7	TGCAGCGTTGTTGTGGTTCGCGAGCAGTACTTC	CSVVVVREQYF
15	.	TRBV19	.	TRBJ1-2	TGTGCCAGTAGAACGCTGGGGCCCAATAACTATGGCTACACCTTC	CASRTLGPNNYGYTF
14	.	TRBV7-9	.	TRBJ2-7	TGTGCCACCGGTGGGGGGACGGCGGGTTACGAGCAGTACTTC	CATGGGTAGYEQYF
15	.	TRBV29-1	.	TRBJ1-1	TGCAGCGTTGAGGGGGGTGTGGGTATGTGGACTGAAGCTTTCTTT	CSVEGGVGMWTEAFF
14	.	TRBV7-9	.	TRBJ1-1	TGTGCCAGCAGCTTAGTGGCAAGGGACACTGAAGCTTTCTTT	CASSLVARDTEAFF
16	.	TRBV13	.	TRBJ2-1	TGTGCCAGCAGCTTAGAACGGCAGAGCTCCTACAATGAGCAGTTCTTC	CASSLERQSSYNEQFF
16	.	TRBV15	TRBD1	TRBJ1-4	TGTGCCACCAGCAGAGATGAGGGGACAGGGCATGAAAAACTGTTTTTT	CATSRDEGTGHEKLFF
12	.	TRBV29-1	TRBD1	TRBJ2-1	TGCAGCGTTGTTGACAGGGACAATGAGCAGTTCTTC	CSVVDRDNEQFF
14	.	TRBV3-1/TRBV3-2	.	TRBJ2-3	TGTGCCAGCAGCCAAGATGGATGGACAGATACGCAGTATTTT	CASSQDGWTDTQYF
21	.	TRBV7-6	TRBD1	TRBJ2-1	TGTGCCAGCAGCCCGTTTCGCAGCGGACAGGGTGTTTTGAGCTCCTACAATGAGCAGTTCTTC	CASSPFRSGQGVLSSYNEQFF
14	.	TRBV11-1	.	TRBJ1-6	TGTGCCAGCAGCTCGGATCGGTTTAATTCACCCCTCCACTTT	CASSSDRFNSPLHF
14	few	TRBV2	TRBD1	TRBJ1-2	TGTGCCAGCAGTGAAGAAAGGGGGCGCGGGGGCTACACCTTC	CASSEERGRGGYTF
12	.	TRBV30	.	TRBJ1-5	TGTGCCTGGTCACGCGGGAACAGGGTAAAGCATTTT	CAWSRGNRVKHF
15	.	TRBV6-5	TRBD1	TRBJ1-4	TGTGCCAGCAGACCGACAGGGACAACTAATGAAAAACTGTTTTTT	CASRPTGTTNEKLFF
11	.	TRBV9	.	TRBJ1-3	TGTGCCAGCAGCCGTGGAAACACCATATATTTT	CASSRGNTIYF
16	once	TRBV11-2	.	TRBJ1-3	TGTGCCAGCAGCTTAGGTGTTCAGGGATTTTCGAACACCATATATTTT	CASSLGVQGFSNTIYF
11	.	TRBV18	.	TRBJ1-1	TGTGCCAGCTCACCTGGAACGGCAGCTTTCTTT	CASSPGTAAFF
16	few	TRBV27	TRBD1	TRBJ1-4	TGTGCCAGCAGTGTACTCCCGGGACAGGGGTATGAAAAACTGTTTTTT	CASSVLPGQGYEKLFF
14	.	TRBV11-3	TRBD2	TRBJ2-3	TGTGCCAGCAGCCCCCGGGACTATCGGGATACGCAGTATTTT	CASSPRDYRDTQYF
15	.	TRBV6-5	TRBD1	TRBJ2-7	TGTGCCAGCAGTTACAGACGACAGGGCACTTCTGAGCAGTACTTC	CASSYRRQGTSEQYF
16	.	TRBV14	.	TRBJ1-1	TGTGCCAGCAGCCGACCTGCGTGGACACAGAACACTGAAGCTTTCTTT	CASSRPAWTQNTEAFF
15	.	TRBV15	.	TRBJ1-4	TGTGCCACCAGCAGAGATCGGAAGGGGAATGAAAAACTGTTTTTT	CATSRDRKGNEKLFF
15	once	TRBV6-1	TRBD1	TRBJ2-7	TGTGCCAGCAGTGAATTTCAGGGGGCAGGGTACGAGCAGTACTTC	CASSEFQGAGYEQYF
14	.	TRBV5-8	.	TRBJ1-4	TGTGCCAGCAGCTTCCGGTCAACTAATGAAAAACTGTTTTTT	CASSFRSTNEKLFF
14	.	TRBV7-9	TRBD1	TRBJ1-2	TGTGCCAGCAGCTTAGGGGCAGGGGGCTATGGCTACACCTTC	CASSLGAGGYGYTF
14	.	TRBV5-5	.	TRBJ1-6	TGTGCCAGCAGCTTGAACAGGGCTCTTCCACCCCTCCACTTT	CASSLNRALPPLHF
12	few	TRBV18	.	TRBJ2-5	TGTGCCAGCGGTGCTGTGGGGGAGACCCAGTACTTC	CASGAVGETQYF
13	.	TRBV24-1	TRBD2	TRBJ2-5	TGTGCCACCGGTGCGGGGGGCCAAGAGACCCAGTACTTC	CATGAGGQETQYF